This T cell receptor beta chain was sequenced during a study of shared T cell receptors in the human thymus. Here immunoSEQ multiplex PCR was the method, and the copy in TCRdb shows in-frame clones only, minus some. Here the sample spans more than 300,000 clones, approximately 95% being singletons. The clonotype comes from a human donor. The sequencing input was thymocytes.

CDR3 in amino acids: CAWSVPSAGELFF. The CDR3 DNA reads TGTGCCTGGAGTGTCCCGTCGGCCGGGGAGCTGTTTTTT. The V gene is TRBV30, the J gene TRBJ2-2, with D unresolved. V was trimmed by 0 bases and J by 6 bases, leaving 8 bases between them. The CDR3 totals 13 residues. CDR1 is GTSNPN, CDR2 SVGIG, per germline (reference sequence).